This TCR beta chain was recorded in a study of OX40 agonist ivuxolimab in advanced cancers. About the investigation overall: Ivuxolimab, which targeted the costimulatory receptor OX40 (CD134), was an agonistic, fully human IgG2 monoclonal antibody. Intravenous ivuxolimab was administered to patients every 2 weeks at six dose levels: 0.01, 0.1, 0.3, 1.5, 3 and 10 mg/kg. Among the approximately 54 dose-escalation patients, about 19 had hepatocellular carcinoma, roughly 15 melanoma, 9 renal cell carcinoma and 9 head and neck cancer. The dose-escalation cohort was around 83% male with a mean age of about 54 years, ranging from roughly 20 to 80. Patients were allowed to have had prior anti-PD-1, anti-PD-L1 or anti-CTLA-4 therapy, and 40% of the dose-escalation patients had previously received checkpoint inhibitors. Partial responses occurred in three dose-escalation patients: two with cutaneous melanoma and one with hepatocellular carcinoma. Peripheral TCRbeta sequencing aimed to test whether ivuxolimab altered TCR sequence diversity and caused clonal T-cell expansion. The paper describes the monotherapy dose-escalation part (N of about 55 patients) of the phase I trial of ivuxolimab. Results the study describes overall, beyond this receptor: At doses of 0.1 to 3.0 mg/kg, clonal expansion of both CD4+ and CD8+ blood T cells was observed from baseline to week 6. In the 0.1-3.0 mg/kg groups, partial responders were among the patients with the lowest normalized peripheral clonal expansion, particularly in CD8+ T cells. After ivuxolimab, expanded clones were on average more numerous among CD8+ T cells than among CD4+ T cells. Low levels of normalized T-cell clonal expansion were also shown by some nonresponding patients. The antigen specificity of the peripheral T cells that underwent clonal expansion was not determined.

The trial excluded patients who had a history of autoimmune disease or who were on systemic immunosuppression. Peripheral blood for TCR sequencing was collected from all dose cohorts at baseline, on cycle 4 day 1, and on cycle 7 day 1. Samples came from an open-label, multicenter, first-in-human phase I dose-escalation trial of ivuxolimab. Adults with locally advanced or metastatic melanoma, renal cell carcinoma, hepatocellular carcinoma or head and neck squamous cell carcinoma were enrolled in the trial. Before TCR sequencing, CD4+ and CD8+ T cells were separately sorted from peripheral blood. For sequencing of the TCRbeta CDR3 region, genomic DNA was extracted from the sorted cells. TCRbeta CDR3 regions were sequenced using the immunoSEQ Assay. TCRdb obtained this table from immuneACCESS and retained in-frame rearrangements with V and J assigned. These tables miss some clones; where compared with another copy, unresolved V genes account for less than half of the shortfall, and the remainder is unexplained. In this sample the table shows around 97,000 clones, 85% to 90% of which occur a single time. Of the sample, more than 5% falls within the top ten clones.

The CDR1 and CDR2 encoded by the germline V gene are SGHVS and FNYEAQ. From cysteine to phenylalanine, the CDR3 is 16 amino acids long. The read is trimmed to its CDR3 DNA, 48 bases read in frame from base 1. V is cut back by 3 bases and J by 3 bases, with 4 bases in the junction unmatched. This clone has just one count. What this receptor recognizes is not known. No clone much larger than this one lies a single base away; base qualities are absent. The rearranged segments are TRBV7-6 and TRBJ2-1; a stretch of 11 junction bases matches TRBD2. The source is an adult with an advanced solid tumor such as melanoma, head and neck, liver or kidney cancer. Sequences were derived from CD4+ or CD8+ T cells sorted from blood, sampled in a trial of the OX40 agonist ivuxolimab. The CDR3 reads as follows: CASSLGTSGDYNEQFF. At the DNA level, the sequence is TGTGCCAGCAGCTTGGGGACTAGCGGTGACTACAATGAGCAGTTCTTC.